What follows are 18 T cell receptor beta chains derived from one specimen sequenced in a study of yellow fever vaccine responses in identical twins. Each CDR3 protein is one row after TCRdb ran MiXCR on the RT-PCR reads. This table holds fewer than 35,000 distinct CDR3 sequences, roughly 60% found once. Sequenced material: T cells from blood (PBMCs), unsorted or a sorted subset (not recorded which), taken before or after yellow fever vaccination (not recorded which). These receptors were collected from a woman aged 18-30 years who received the yellow fever vaccine.

The V call is TRBV23-1, the J call TRBJ1-5; D is possibly TRBD1 (6 bases). TRBV23-1 is designated an ORF whose function remains uncertain. V gave up 10 bases and J gave up 6 bases, with 19 bases separating them. The CDR3 length is 14 residues. The CDR3 sequence is CANPLPWGRQPQHF. The CDR3 DNA is TGCGCCAACCCCCTTCCATGGGGGCGTCAGCCCCAGCATTTT.

The chain has TRBV9 and TRBJ1-1, with D possibly matching TRBD1 (5 bases). The CDR3 is made up of 13 amino acids. The germline V gene has CDR1 SGDLS and CDR2 YYNGEE. V lost 0 bases and J lost 3, with 6 bases in between. In nucleotides, the CDR3 is TGTGCCAGCAGCGTAGGGGGGGACACTGAAGCTTTCTTT. As protein: CASSVGGDTEAFF.

The chain combines TRBV3-1 with TRBJ2-7, with 11 bases aligning to TRBD2. Trimming at V came to 4 bases and at J to 5 bases, leaving 10 bases not matched to a gene. This CDR3 contains 16 residues. Germline V gene sequence: CDR1 LGHDT, CDR2 YNNKEL (reference sequence). Here the CDR3 DNA reads TGTGCCAGCAGCCGACGGACTAGCGGGCCTCCCCACGAGCAGTACTTC. This sequence encodes CASSRRTSGPPHEQYF.

The chain recombines TRBV2 with TRBJ2-2, with a weak D call TRBD2 (5 bases). Germline V gene sequence: CDR1 SNHLY, CDR2 FYNNEI. This CDR3 is built from 15 residues. The V end lost 4 bases, the J end lost 1 base, and 10 bases lay between the germline ends. The CDR3 DNA reads as TGTGCCAGCAGTGTGGAGGTATTGAACACCGGGGAGCTGTTTTTT. This sequence encodes CASSVEVLNTGELFF.

This clonotype has more than one count but fewer than ten. This chain connects TRBV7-6 to TRBJ2-2; D may be TRBD2 (5 bases). The CDR3 is 15 amino acids. The V end was cut by 0 bases, the J end by 2 bases, with 7 bases between. CDR1 is SGHVS and CDR2 is FNYEAQ in the germline V gene. In DNA form, the CDR3 reads TGTGCCAGCAGCTTAGCGAGACTAAACACCGGGGAGCTGTTTTTT. Translation: CASSLARLNTGELFF.

Details on this clonotype: It is unclear where the CDR3 begins or ends on the DNA, so no DNA is shown, and the CDR3 is as TCRdb lists it. V and J are TRBV18 and TRBJ2-2. The CDR3 is 16 amino acids long, termini counted. Germline V gene lookup returns CDR1 KGHSH and CDR2 LQKENI. CDR3 in amino acids: CASSPPGENTGELFFF.

The rearrangement uses TRBV5-6 and TRBJ1-1; tentative D call: TRBD1 (5 bases). V shed 2 bases and J shed 3 bases, with 14 bases lying between them. This CDR3 region has 15 residues. Germline V gene lookup returns CDR1 SGHDT and CDR2 YYEEEE. The CDR3: CASSLVRIRDTEAFF. As DNA, the CDR3 is TGTGCCAGCAGCTTAGTCCGGATCAGGGACACTGAAGCTTTCTTT.

V gene TRBV29-1 combines with J gene TRBJ2-3; D not certain. CDR3 size: 12 residues. Germline V gene data show CDR1 as SQVTM and CDR2 as ANQGSEA. Trimming removed 4 bases at V and 5 bases at J, with 10 bases between. The CDR3 nucleotides are TGCAGCGTTGGGGTGGTTCAAGATACGCAGTATTTT. It translates to CSVGVVQDTQYF.

This chain uses TRBV11-1 with TRBJ1-2; D is uncertain. Germline CDR1 reads SGHAT; CDR2 reads FQDESV (reference sequence). This CDR3 is built from 13 residues. V was shortened by 1 base and J by 6 bases, with 9 bases between the two germline ends. CDR3 nucleotides: TGTGCCAGCAGCTTAGATTTACAGAATGGCTACACCTTC. It is translated as CASSLDLQNGYTF.

The chain joins TRBV7-9 to TRBJ2-5; TRBD1 agrees at 9 bases. The CDR3 has 13 residues. The V segment lost 4 bases and the J segment 5 bases; nucleotides outside the gene matches: 2. Germline CDR1 reads SEHNR; CDR2 reads FQNEAQ (reference sequence). The CDR3 loop is CASSSGTGETQYF. CDR3 DNA: TGTGCCAGCAGCTCTGGGACAGGGGAGACCCAGTACTTC.

This clonotype was counted a few times. The gene calls are TRBV11-3 and TRBJ2-7; 7 positions agree with TRBD2. The CDR3 is 17 residues long. Losses at the gene ends were 3 bases for V and 4 bases for J; bases not matched to a gene: 15. Germline V gene sequence: CDR1 SGHNT, CDR2 YENEEA. The CDR3 sequence is CASSLSLLEAGSYEQYF. In nucleotides, the CDR3 is TGTGCCAGCAGCTTGTCCCTCTTGGAAGCGGGGAGTTACGAGCAGTACTTC.

Only a few counts were recorded for this clonotype. A junction end diverges from the germline sequence, so it may reflect a read error. This chain uses TRBV2 with TRBJ2-1; D may be TRBD1 (5 bases). This CDR3 has 16 residues. Germline assignment: CDR1 SNHLY and CDR2 FYNNEI. The CDR3: CASSEAASYRLNERFF. The DNA for the CDR3 is TGTGCCAGCAGTGAAGCGGCTAGTTACAGGCTCAATGAGCGGTTCTTC. The full variable domain, rest sourced from reference TRBV2 and TRBJ2-1, is EPEVTQTPSHQVTQMGQEVILRCVPISNHLYFYWYRQILGQKVEFLVSFYNNEISEKSEIFDDQFSVERPDGSNFTLKIRSTKLEDSAMYFCASSEAASYRLNERFFGPGTRLTVL.

This clonotype was found a few times. As DNA, the CDR3 is TGTGCCAGCAGCGTAGGGTGGAGTAATTCACCCCTCCACTTT. It translates to CASSVGWSNSPLHF. This sequence joins TRBV9 and TRBJ1-6; D is undetermined. CDR1 and CDR2 from the germline V gene are SGDLS and YYNGEE. The CDR3 length is 14 residues. V was pared by 0 bases and J by 6 bases, with 7 bases between.

The chain carries TRBV6-1 and TRBJ1-6; TRBD1 might be the D (6 bases). CDR3 length: 14 residues. Germline lookup yields CDR1 MNHNS and CDR2 SASEGT. The V and J ends lost 3 bases and 9 bases respectively, with 12 bases between them. For the CDR3, the DNA is TGTGCCAGCAGTGAGACAGGTCCGAGTTCACCCCTCCACTTT. Protein: CASSETGPSSPLHF.

The V call is TRBV18, the J call TRBJ2-1; 11 bases match TRBD2. Germline V CDR1 and CDR2: KGHSH, LQKENI. J lost 3 bases, V lost 3 bases, and 4 bases had no gene match. CDR3 length: 16 residues. This chain's CDR3 is CASSPTSGNLYNEQFF. For the CDR3, the DNA is TGTGCCAGCTCACCGACTAGCGGGAACCTCTACAATGAGCAGTTCTTC.

V is TRBV15 and J is TRBJ1-5, with a possible D match to TRBD1 (5 bases). The length of the CDR3 is 16 residues. The V gene's germline CDR1 is LNHNV and CDR2 YYDKDF (reference sequence). Trimming took 4 bases from V and 1 from J, leaving 14 bases between them. CDR3 residues: CATSTDSQGSNQPQHF. Written as DNA, the CDR3 is TGTGCCACCAGCACCGATTCCCAGGGAAGCAATCAGCCCCAGCATTTT.

This chain links TRBV15 with TRBJ2-1; 9 bases map to TRBD1. The junction had 5 bases not matched to a gene; V was cut back by 3 bases and J by 5 bases. There are 15 residues in the CDR3. Germline assignment: CDR1 LNHNV and CDR2 YYDKDF (reference sequence). The CDR3 coding sequence is TGTGCCACCAGCAGGGACAGGGGTCCCCACAATGAGCAGTTCTTC. Protein product: CATSRDRGPHNEQFF.

The J gene is TRBJ2-3, the V gene TRBV20-1; 7 nucleotides line up with TRBD2. V gave up 2 bases and J gave up 4 bases; unmatched junction bases: 12. The CDR3 is 16 residues long. From germline, CDR1 is DFQATT and CDR2 SNEGSKA (reference sequence). CDR3 nucleotides: TGCAGTGCTAGATTCGGAAGCGGGACGGTGGCAGATACGCAGTATTTT. Its protein product is CSARFGSGTVADTQYF.